This is a list of T cell receptor beta chains from one sample in a study of regulatory T cells in long-lasting Graves disease. TCRdb re-called the multiplex PCR reads with MiXCR, one entry per CDR3 protein. Counted here are about 460,000 distinct CDR3 sequences, around 15% occurring once; the ten biggest clones make up more than 15%. The sample was also reused in another study, on T cells in Graves' hyperthyroidism and ophthalmopathy.

The material sequenced was peripheral blood mononuclear cells (PBMCs), taken at new diagnosis, from a patient treated with antithyroid drugs. These TCRs come from a woman in her fifties or sixties with Graves disease. The CDR3 runs from the conserved cysteine through the conserved F or W. Fields, in order: clone size, D gene, J gene, V gene, CDR3 protein, CDR3 DNA. The D gene is left open where the match is weak. Not every row has a clone size; where given, it reads once, few, many or a size class.

many NA TRBJ2-7 TRBV28 CASSYVGTHYEQYF TGTGCCAGCAGTTATGTGGGGACACACTACGAGCAGTACTTC
NA TRBD1 TRBJ1-4 TRBV29-1 CSVSDRDDEKLFF TGCAGCGTTTCAGACAGGGACGATGAAAAACTGTTTTTT
few NA TRBJ1-5 TRBV20-1 CSARDRGLGGQPQHF TGCAGTGCTAGGGACAGAGGTTTGGGTGGTCAGCCCCAGCATTTT
many NA TRBJ1-2 TRBV5-1 CASSLEGGTYGYTF TGCGCCAGCAGCTTGGAAGGCGGAACCTATGGCTACACCTTC
many NA TRBJ1-2 TRBV28 CASSLSGYGYTF TGTGCCAGCAGTCTGAGCGGGTATGGCTACACCTTC
NA NA TRBJ1-2 TRBV28 CASSLSPTGTGVYGYTF TGTGCCAGCAGTTTATCCCCGACAGGAACGGGTGTCTATGGCTACACCTTC
few NA TRBJ2-1 TRBV24-1 CATSVGAGMDEQFF TGTGCCACCAGTGTCGGGGCAGGGATGGATGAGCAGTTCTTC
NA NA TRBJ1-6 TRBV7-2 CASSLLGGYNPPLHF TGTGCCAGCAGCTTGCTAGGGGGATATAATCCACCCCTCCACTTT
NA NA TRBJ1-1 TRBV6-1 CASSTQEYTEAFF TGTGCCAGCAGTACACAGGAATACACTGAAGCTTTCTTT
once NA TRBJ2-7 TRBV4-1 CASSQDSLASYEQYF TGCGCCAGCAGCCAAGATTCCCTAGCCTCCTACGAGCAGTACTTC
many NA TRBJ2-1 TRBV28 CASSTPGNEQFF TGTGCCAGCAGTACACCTGGGAATGAGCAGTTCTTC
many TRBD1 TRBJ1-1 TRBV30 CAWSVTTGATEAFF TGTGCCTGGAGTGTAACCACAGGGGCGACTGAAGCTTTCTTT
many TRBD1 TRBJ1-1 TRBV25-1 CASRDSQGEGTEAFF TGTGCCAGCAGAGATTCACAGGGGGAGGGCACTGAAGCTTTCTTT
many NA TRBJ2-2 TRBV19 CASRYTGELFF TGTGCCAGTCGGTACACCGGGGAGCTGTTTTTT
few TRBD2 TRBJ2-7 TRBV24-1 CATSAAGEQYF TGTGCCACCAGTGCAGCGGGAGAGCAGTACTTC
few NA TRBJ2-2 TRBV28 CASSLGSRNTGELFF TGTGCCAGCAGTTTGGGGTCCAGGAACACCGGGGAGCTGTTTTTT
NA TRBD1 TRBJ1-4 TRBV20-1 CSARDSVGQGGEKLFF TGCAGTGCTAGAGATTCTGTTGGACAGGGTGGTGAAAAACTGTTTTTT
NA TRBD1 TRBJ2-7 TRBV20-1 CSARDSGTGSYEQYF TGCAGTGCTAGAGATTCCGGGACAGGGTCCTACGAGCAGTACTTC
NA NA TRBJ2-7 TRBV7-9 CATLMMAGQRSGQYEQHF TGTGCCACCCTTATGATGGCAGGCCAACGGAGCGGACAATACGAGCAGCACTTC
few NA TRBJ1-1 TRBV30 CAWSVREGTEAFF TGTGCCTGGAGTGTACGCGAGGGAACTGAAGCTTTCTTT
NA NA TRBJ2-2 TRBV30 CAWSVWYTGELFF TGTGCCTGGAGTGTATGGTACACCGGGGAGCTGTTTTTT
NA TRBD2 TRBJ2-1 TRBV7-8 CASSLTSGRVPVYNEQFF TGTGCCAGCAGCTTGACTAGCGGGAGGGTTCCCGTATACAATGAGCAGTTCTTC
NA NA TRBJ2-7 TRBV20-1 CSAREVEGRDTTNHQLGSYEQYF TGCAGTGCTAGAGAGGTCGAGGGCCGGGATACCACAAACCACCAACTAGGGTCCTACGAGCAGTACTTC
many NA TRBJ1-5 TRBV7-2 CASSLEQGQPQHF TGTGCCAGCAGCTTAGAACAGGGCCAGCCCCAGCATTTT
NA NA TRBJ2-2 TRBV5-1 CASSLGTLGTGELFF TGCGCCAGCAGCTTGGGGACTCTAGGGACCGGGGAGCTGTTTTTT
NA NA TRBJ2-5 TRBV7-9 CAGSLAEVADRQETQYF TGTGCCGGCAGCTTAGCGGAAGTAGCAGACCGCCAAGAGACCCAGTACTTC
NA TRBD1 TRBJ1-1 TRBV5-1 CASSWDRASRAFF TGCGCCAGCAGCTGGGACAGGGCCTCCCGAGCTTTCTTT
few TRBD2 TRBJ2-1 TRBV6-4 CASSAELTSDGWGEQFF TGTGCCAGCAGTGCCGAGTTAACTAGCGACGGTTGGGGTGAGCAGTTCTTC
many TRBD1 TRBJ1-5 TRBV30 CAWSAGGSQPQHF TGTGCCTGGAGTGCAGGGGGCTCTCAGCCCCAGCATTTT
few TRBD1 TRBJ2-1 TRBV2 CASSQGTGKDEQFF TGTGCCAGCAGCCAAGGGACAGGGAAAGATGAGCAGTTCTTC
many NA TRBJ2-3 TRBV11-2 CASKTQTSTDTQYF TGTGCCAGTAAGACACAAACGAGCACAGATACGCAGTATTTT
few TRBD1 TRBJ1-5 TRBV19 CASSITKDRGLYQPQHF TGTGCCAGTAGTATCACCAAGGACAGGGGGCTCTATCAGCCCCAGCATTTT
many NA TRBJ1-5 TRBV6-1 CASRDPLLGSNQPQHF TGTGCCAGCAGAGATCCCTTGCTCGGTAGCAATCAGCCCCAGCATTTT
many NA TRBJ2-7 TRBV2 CASSEQGGNEQYF TGTGCCAGCAGTGAACAGGGGGGCAACGAGCAGTACTTC
NA NA TRBJ2-7 TRBV28 CASRGGFSSYEQYF TGTGCCAGCAGGGGGGGTTTCAGCTCCTACGAGCAGTACTTC
few TRBD2 TRBJ2-3 TRBV14 CASSQDWLAGGSTDTQYF TGTGCCAGCAGCCAAGATTGGCTAGCGGGAGGCTCCACAGATACGCAGTATTTT
few TRBD1 TRBJ2-5 TRBV7-3 CASSSTGTGLETQYF TGTGCCAGCAGCTCGACCGGGACAGGGTTGGAGACCCAGTACTTC
many TRBD1 TRBJ1-5 TRBV28 CASSFHSGTGNHQPQHF TGTGCCAGCAGTTTCCATTCCGGGACAGGGAACCATCAGCCCCAGCATTTT
many NA TRBJ2-7 TRBV30 CAWTIGPYEQYF TGTGCCTGGACTATCGGGCCCTACGAGCAGTACTTC
many NA TRBJ2-1 TRBV28 CASSHNREIGNEQFF TGTGCCAGCAGTCACAACAGGGAAATCGGCAATGAGCAGTTCTTC
many NA TRBJ1-1 TRBV14 CASSQRGEAFF TGTGCCAGCAGCCAACGAGGTGAAGCTTTCTTT
NA TRBD1 TRBJ2-2 TRBV5-1 CASSLALTGDPGTGELFF TGCGCCAGCAGCTTGGCATTAACAGGGGATCCAGGGACCGGGGAGCTGTTTTTT
many TRBD1 TRBJ2-7 TRBV6-2/TRBV6-3 CASQGEQTGNEQYF TGTGCCAGCCAGGGGGAACAGACAGGGAACGAGCAGTACTTC
few TRBD2 TRBJ2-3 TRBV5-4 CASSPSVTSVGGSDTQYF TGTGCCAGCAGCCCGTCCGTGACTAGCGTTGGGGGGTCAGATACGCAGTATTTT
many TRBD2 TRBJ2-1 TRBV7-2 CASSLWASGYNEQFF TGTGCCAGCAGCTTATGGGCTAGCGGCTACAATGAGCAGTTCTTC
NA NA TRBJ2-7 TRBV28 CASGTVLRGRYEQYF TGTGCCAGCGGAACAGTCCTAAGGGGTCGTTACGAGCAGTACTTC
NA TRBD1 TRBJ1-6 TRBV5-1 CASSPTGVYNSPLHF TGCGCCAGCAGCCCGACAGGGGTCTATAATTCACCCCTCCACTTT
few NA TRBJ1-1 TRBV5-1 CASSKLGGGFVNTEAFF TGCGCCAGCAGCAAGTTAGGAGGGGGTTTTGTGAACACTGAAGCTTTCTTT
large TRBD2 TRBJ2-1 TRBV7-3 CASSFTLADYNEQFF TGTGCCAGCAGCTTTACTCTAGCGGACTACAATGAGCAGTTCTTC
many NA TRBJ2-7 TRBV28 CASSPHTVTYEQYF TGTGCCAGCAGTCCGCACACAGTGACCTACGAGCAGTACTTC
few TRBD2 TRBJ2-3 TRBV29-1 CSVGGLAGGSTDTQYF TGCAGCGTTGGGGGACTAGCGGGAGGAAGCACAGATACGCAGTATTTT
many TRBD1 TRBJ2-5 TRBV27 CASSLIWDSQETQYF TGTGCCAGCAGTTTAATCTGGGACAGCCAAGAGACCCAGTACTTC
many NA TRBJ2-7 TRBV9 CASSFGGGSYEQYF TGTGCCAGCAGCTTTGGGGGAGGCTCCTACGAGCAGTACTTC
few NA TRBJ1-2 TRBV28 CASSPSSGNYGYTF TGTGCCAGCAGTCCAAGCTCAGGGAACTATGGCTACACCTTC
NA NA TRBJ1-5 TRBV3-1 CASGQGEEVYQPQHF TGTGCCAGCGGCCAAGGGGAGGAGGTGTATCAGCCCCAGCATTTT